This TCR beta chain was recovered during a study of T cells in Graves' hyperthyroidism and ophthalmopathy. Study overall: Peripheral blood collection took place at initial diagnosis, before any treatment. Study conclusions and caveats: Blood also contained most expanded thyroid clonotypes above 0.001.

Every diagnosis used clinical symptoms, serum thyroxine and TRAb, thyroid ultrasound and orbital computed tomography. 8.5 to 10 ml of fresh peripheral blood supplied the PBMCs. To note about this clonotype: Its target is not known.

Regions amplified from RNA transcripts were the TCR beta CDR3 regions. The HTBI set primed first-round TCR CDR3 RT-PCR. TCRdb re-called the multiplex PCR reads through MiXCR, storing one row per CDR3 protein. The sample gives approximately 530,000 distinct CDR3 sequences, approximately 16% of which show up once; around a sixth is in the top ten. Germline CDR1 reads SGHRS; CDR2 reads YFSETQ. This CDR3 region has 14 residues. J gave up 3 bases and V 5 bases, and 6 bases lay outside the gene matches. This chain uses TRBV5-1 with TRBJ2-7; 9 bases fit TRBD1. This receptor was taken from a woman aged 18 to 35 with Graves' hyperthyroidism. The sample was blood. DNA for the CDR3: TGCGCCAGCAGGGGAACGGGACAGGGCTACGAGCAGTACTTC. This gives the protein CASRGTGQGYEQYF.